This is a list of T cell receptor beta chains from one sample in a study of T cell responses to AZD1222 COVID-19 vaccine. The protocol was immunoSEQ multiplex PCR, while the TCRdb copy is restricted to in-frame clones and leaves out a portion. This table holds some 120,000 clones, around 86% found once. The specimen was peripheral blood, collected on day 0 of AZD1222 vaccination. Receptor source: an adult in good health. CDR3s include the opening cysteine and the closing phenylalanine or tryptophan. The order of the fields is D gene, J gene, clone size, V gene, CDR3 protein, CDR3 DNA. The D gene is left open where the match is weak. Clone size is given for some rows only: seen once, a few or many times, or a class if the clone is expanded.

d_gene: TRBD2; j_gene: TRBJ2-3; abundance: .; v_gene: TRBV2; CDR3aa: CASSDAGGTDTQYF; CDR3nt: TGTGCCAGCAGTGACGCGGGGGGAACAGATACGCAGTATTTT
d_gene: .; j_gene: TRBJ2-2; abundance: .; v_gene: TRBV7-9; CDR3aa: CASTPTSGANTGELFF; CDR3nt: TGTGCCAGCACCCCAACCTCGGGGGCGAACACCGGGGAGCTGTTTTTT
d_gene: .; j_gene: TRBJ1-2; abundance: .; v_gene: TRBV6-5; CDR3aa: CASSPTRSPYGYTF; CDR3nt: TGTGCCAGCAGTCCCACCAGGTCTCCCTATGGCTACACCTTC
d_gene: TRBD2; j_gene: TRBJ2-1; abundance: .; v_gene: TRBV6-4; CDR3aa: CASSGGLSSEQFF; CDR3nt: TGTGCCAGCAGTGGGGGACTATCTTCTGAGCAGTTCTTC
d_gene: .; j_gene: TRBJ2-1; abundance: .; v_gene: TRBV5-6; CDR3aa: CASTHAGPSEAVPYNEQFF; CDR3nt: TGTGCCAGCACTCACGCGGGGCCTAGCGAGGCGGTCCCCTACAATGAGCAGTTCTTC
d_gene: .; j_gene: TRBJ1-5; abundance: .; v_gene: TRBV2; CDR3aa: CASTDGWGGNQPQHF; CDR3nt: TGTGCCAGCACTGACGGATGGGGTGGCAATCAGCCCCAGCATTTT
d_gene: TRBD2; j_gene: TRBJ2-7; abundance: .; v_gene: TRBV2; CDR3aa: CASALQGFSGGPSSEQYF; CDR3nt: TGTGCCAGCGCGCTTCAGGGTTTTAGCGGGGGACCTTCCTCCGAGCAGTACTTC
d_gene: .; j_gene: TRBJ2-5; abundance: .; v_gene: TRBV5-6; CDR3aa: CASSFTRGQETQYF; CDR3nt: TGTGCCAGCAGCTTCACCAGGGGACAAGAGACCCAGTACTTC
d_gene: .; j_gene: TRBJ1-2; abundance: .; v_gene: TRBV5-4; CDR3aa: CASSRTVDYGYTF; CDR3nt: TGTGCCAGCAGCCGGACGGTGGACTATGGCTACACCTTC
d_gene: .; j_gene: TRBJ2-5; abundance: once; v_gene: TRBV29-1; CDR3aa: CSVEYGFLETQYF; CDR3nt: TGCAGCGTTGAGTATGGATTCTTAGAGACCCAGTACTTC
d_gene: TRBD2; j_gene: TRBJ2-1; abundance: .; v_gene: TRBV27; CDR3aa: CASPFVGGATEQFF; CDR3nt: TGTGCCAGCCCCTTTGTCGGGGGGGCCACTGAGCAGTTCTTC
d_gene: TRBD1; j_gene: TRBJ1-3; abundance: .; v_gene: TRBV18; CDR3aa: CASSPRQGDATGNTIYF; CDR3nt: TGTGCCAGCTCACCACGGCAGGGGGACGCAACTGGAAACACCATATATTTT
d_gene: .; j_gene: TRBJ2-7; abundance: .; v_gene: TRBV5-3; CDR3aa: CARSAAGYEQYF; CDR3nt: TGTGCCAGAAGCGCAGCCGGCTACGAGCAGTACTTC
d_gene: .; j_gene: TRBJ2-1; abundance: .; v_gene: TRBV5-1; CDR3aa: CASSSLTGGGTRDEQFF; CDR3nt: TGCGCCAGCAGCTCGCTTACAGGGGGGGGAACCCGGGATGAGCAGTTCTTC
d_gene: .; j_gene: TRBJ1-4; abundance: .; v_gene: TRBV3-1/TRBV3-2; CDR3aa: CASSQGAFGEKLFF; CDR3nt: TGTGCCAGCAGCCAAGGGGCCTTCGGTGAAAAACTGTTTTTT
d_gene: .; j_gene: TRBJ2-3; abundance: .; v_gene: TRBV5-1; CDR3aa: CASNSVDTQYF; CDR3nt: TGCGCCAGCAATTCTGTGGATACGCAGTATTTT
d_gene: TRBD1; j_gene: TRBJ2-7; abundance: once; v_gene: TRBV5-1; CDR3aa: CASSLTGGSSYEQYF; CDR3nt: TGCGCCAGCAGCTTAACAGGGGGGAGCTCCTACGAGCAGTACTTC
d_gene: .; j_gene: TRBJ2-5; abundance: .; v_gene: TRBV12-3/TRBV12-4; CDR3aa: CASSFGGQETQYF; CDR3nt: TGTGCCAGCAGTTTTGGCGGACAAGAGACCCAGTACTTC
d_gene: .; j_gene: TRBJ1-1; abundance: .; v_gene: TRBV5-1; CDR3aa: CASSRLGPSDEAFF; CDR3nt: TGCGCCAGCAGCAGATTGGGACCCTCAGACGAAGCTTTCTTT
d_gene: .; j_gene: TRBJ2-7; abundance: few; v_gene: TRBV6-5; CDR3aa: CASRRNPYEQYF; CDR3nt: TGTGCCAGCCGGAGGAACCCCTACGAGCAGTACTTC
d_gene: TRBD1; j_gene: TRBJ1-3; abundance: .; v_gene: TRBV11-2; CDR3aa: CASSLRGTGTLGNTIYF; CDR3nt: TGTGCCAGCAGCTTACGGGGGACAGGGACGCTTGGAAACACCATATATTTT
d_gene: .; j_gene: TRBJ2-4; abundance: .; v_gene: TRBV30; CDR3aa: CAWTAYRRGNSIQYF; CDR3nt: TGTGCCTGGACCGCCTATCGACGGGGGAATAGCATTCAGTACTTC
d_gene: .; j_gene: TRBJ1-6; abundance: .; v_gene: TRBV9; CDR3aa: CASSASGGPNSPLHF; CDR3nt: TGTGCCAGCAGCGCCTCCGGGGGTCCAAATTCACCCCTCCACTTT
d_gene: TRBD1; j_gene: TRBJ1-2; abundance: .; v_gene: TRBV2; CDR3aa: CASSEPGTAYGYTF; CDR3nt: TGTGCCAGCAGTGAACCCGGGACAGCCTATGGCTACACCTTC
d_gene: .; j_gene: TRBJ1-1; abundance: .; v_gene: TRBV3-1/TRBV3-2; CDR3aa: CASSPWNTEAFF; CDR3nt: TGTGCCAGCAGCCCCTGGAACACTGAAGCTTTCTTT
d_gene: TRBD1; j_gene: TRBJ2-1; abundance: .; v_gene: TRBV4-2; CDR3aa: CASSQRTGGSYNEQFF; CDR3nt: TGTGCCAGCAGCCAAAGGACAGGGGGCTCCTACAATGAGCAGTTCTTC
d_gene: .; j_gene: TRBJ1-5; abundance: .; v_gene: TRBV19; CDR3aa: CASRPEGGMPQHF; CDR3nt: TGTGCCAGTAGGCCAGAGGGGGGGATGCCCCAGCATTTT
d_gene: .; j_gene: TRBJ2-5; abundance: .; v_gene: TRBV6-2/TRBV6-3; CDR3aa: CASSHPRGRGFEETQYF; CDR3nt: TGTGCCAGCAGCCACCCCCGGGGGCGCGGGTTCGAAGAGACCCAGTACTTC
d_gene: .; j_gene: TRBJ1-5; abundance: .; v_gene: TRBV19; CDR3aa: CASREGRKGNQPQHF; CDR3nt: TGTGCCAGTAGGGAGGGGCGCAAGGGAAATCAGCCCCAGCATTTT
d_gene: .; j_gene: TRBJ2-7; abundance: .; v_gene: TRBV6-1; CDR3aa: CASSDGYGGLTYEQYF; CDR3nt: TGTGCCAGCAGTGACGGATACGGGGGACTCACCTACGAGCAGTACTTC
d_gene: TRBD1; j_gene: TRBJ1-2; abundance: .; v_gene: TRBV12-3/TRBV12-4; CDR3aa: CASRGQGFGYTF; CDR3nt: TGTGCCAGCAGGGGACAGGGATTTGGCTACACCTTC
d_gene: .; j_gene: TRBJ1-2; abundance: .; v_gene: TRBV6-2/TRBV6-3; CDR3aa: CASSRQNYGYTF; CDR3nt: TGTGCCAGCAGCCGCCAAAACTATGGCTACACCTTC
d_gene: .; j_gene: TRBJ2-5; abundance: .; v_gene: TRBV6-2/TRBV6-3; CDR3aa: CASSQRDRIQETQYF; CDR3nt: TGTGCCAGCAGTCAGCGGGACAGGATTCAAGAGACCCAGTACTTC
d_gene: .; j_gene: TRBJ1-5; abundance: few; v_gene: TRBV7-9; CDR3aa: CASSTGGPQHF; CDR3nt: TGTGCCAGCAGCACCGGGGGGCCCCAGCATTTT
d_gene: .; j_gene: TRBJ1-5; abundance: .; v_gene: TRBV19; CDR3aa: CASSIGGTFGYQPQHF; CDR3nt: TGTGCCAGTAGTATAGGGGGAACTTTCGGGTACCAGCCCCAGCATTTT
d_gene: .; j_gene: TRBJ1-2; abundance: .; v_gene: TRBV2; CDR3aa: CASSASGLYGYTF; CDR3nt: TGTGCCAGCAGTGCATCTGGGCTCTATGGCTACACCTTC